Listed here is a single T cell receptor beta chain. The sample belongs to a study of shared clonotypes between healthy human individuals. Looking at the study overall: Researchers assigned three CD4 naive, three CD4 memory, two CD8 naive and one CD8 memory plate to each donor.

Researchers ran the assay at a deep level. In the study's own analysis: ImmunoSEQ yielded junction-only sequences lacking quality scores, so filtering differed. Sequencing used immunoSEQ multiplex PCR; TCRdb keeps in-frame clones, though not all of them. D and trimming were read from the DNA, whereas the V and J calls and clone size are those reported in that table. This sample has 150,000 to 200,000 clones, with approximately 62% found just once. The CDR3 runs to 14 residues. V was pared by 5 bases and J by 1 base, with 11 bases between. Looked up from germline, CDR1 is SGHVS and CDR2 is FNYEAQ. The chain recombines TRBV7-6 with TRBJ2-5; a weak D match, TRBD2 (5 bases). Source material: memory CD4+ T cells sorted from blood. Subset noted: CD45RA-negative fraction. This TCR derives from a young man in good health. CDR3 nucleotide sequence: TGTGCCAGCAGCCCAACTAGTTTCCAAGAGACCCAGTACTTC. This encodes CASSPTSFQETQYF.